The rows below give T cell receptor beta chains drawn from one sample of a study of T cells expressing NK-cell markers. TCRdb re-called the 5' RACE reads; one entry per CDR3 protein, DNA not given. The sample shows some 110,000 distinct CDR3 sequences, and less than 20% sits with its ten largest clones. The sample consisted of blood T cells: a sorted CD56 or NKG2C T cell subset, CD4+ or CD8+ T cells, or bulk PBMC T cells (not recorded which). These receptors originate from a woman aged 18 to 75 in good health. CDR3s include the opening cysteine and the closing phenylalanine or tryptophan. Fields, in order: V gene, J gene, CDR3 protein.

>TRBV6-5|TRBJ2-5
CASSYGTGGETQYF
>TRBV7-9|TRBJ2-1
CASRRTGEIYNEQFF
>TRBV13|TRBJ2-2
CASSLIFLGELFF
>TRBV12-3/TRBV12-4|TRBJ2-1
CASSPFTSEKSYNEQFF
>TRBV3-1|TRBJ2-7
CASSPPGTEQYF
>TRBV30|TRBJ1-2
CAWTETNYGYTF
>TRBV7-3|TRBJ2-3
CASSSERGFTDTQYF
>TRBV12-3/TRBV12-4|TRBJ1-4
CASSSPGHYNEKLFF
>TRBV20-1|TRBJ2-2
CSASMAEPTGELFF
>TRBV2|TRBJ2-3
CARAGSSSTDTQYF
>TRBV19|TRBJ2-1
CASSMGLADTNEQFF
>TRBV29-1|TRBJ1-1
CSVVQQNTEAFF
>TRBV4-3|TRBJ2-1
CASSQDPDPYNEQFF
>TRBV5-1|TRBJ1-5
CASRLESNQPQHF
>TRBV29-1|TRBJ2-5
CSVVGLAGAQYF
>TRBV19|TRBJ2-2
CASSVPETGELFF
>TRBV6-1|TRBJ2-1
CASSLTSGAHNEQFF
>TRBV7-2|TRBJ1-2
CASSLYMDGYTF
>TRBV7-9|TRBJ2-5
CASDFGFQETQYF
>TRBV5-4|TRBJ2-3
CASSFVGSTDTQYF
>TRBV20-1|TRBJ2-1
CSANPLAGEMNEQFF
>TRBV20-1|TRBJ1-1
CSATGTGLTAFF
>TRBV4-1|TRBJ1-1
CASSPMGQLNTEAFF
>TRBV27|TRBJ2-2
CASSLGLHTGELFF
>TRBV12-3/TRBV12-4|TRBJ1-5
CASRSGAGQPQHF
>TRBV30|TRBJ2-1
CAWSAHQNEQFF
>TRBV11-2|TRBJ2-1
CASSLRYNEQFF
>TRBV5-4|TRBJ2-7
CASSPGGTPYEQYF
>TRBV9|TRBJ1-5
CASSGPDSGNQPQHF
>TRBV9|TRBJ2-5
CASSPLAGGNQETQYF
>TRBV11-2|TRBJ1-1
CASSLVSWAEAFF
>TRBV20-1|TRBJ1-1
CRGPKQGVDTEAFF
>TRBV10-3|TRBJ2-7
CAISESGYEQYF
>TRBV6-2/TRBV6-3|TRBJ2-2
CASRTGTLGYTGELFF
>TRBV7-9|TRBJ2-7
CASTPLSGNYEQYF
>TRBV19|TRBJ1-5
CASTFTGLGNQPQHF
>TRBV12-3/TRBV12-4|TRBJ2-1
CASRDLAGGRNEQFF
>TRBV6-2/TRBV6-3|TRBJ1-5
CASNRQGASNQPQHF
>TRBV3-1|TRBJ2-4
CASSEGVTSGRVGYRNIQYF
>TRBV5-1|TRBJ2-7
CASSPLRAYSSYEQYF
>TRBV5-6|TRBJ1-5
CASSLVGQGTNQPQHF